This TCR beta chain was recovered during a study of blood T cell repertoires in COVID-19. Study in general: From the United States, Italy and Spain came samples of acute and convalescent COVID-19. T cells, B-cell-depleted T cells, or PBMCs supplied cDNA or gDNA.

How the authors handled the data: It was from reference gene primer amplification that nucleated cell counts were estimated. Generated by immunoSEQ multiplex PCR, the TCRdb table keeps only in-frame clones and is missing some. The V and J calls and clone size come from that table; D and trimming were worked out from the DNA. The sample carries about 190,000 clones, roughly 90% recorded once. Germline lookup yields CDR1 KGHSH and CDR2 LQKENI. This CDR3 contains 13 residues. The V end lost 2 bases, the J end lost 6 bases, and 10 bases lay between the germline ends. The chain is built from TRBV18 and TRBJ1-1; D call uncertain. Sequencing was performed on peripheral blood. The source is a woman aged 40 to 55 who had recovered from COVID-19. This CDR3 is CASSPITRPEAFF. As DNA, the CDR3 is TGTGCCAGCTCACCAATCACGCGGCCTGAAGCTTTCTTT. Using reference TRBV18 and TRBJ1-1 for the parts outside the CDR3, the full variable domain is NAGVMQNPRHLVRRRGQEARLRCSPMKGHSHVYWYRQLPEEGLKFMVYLQKENIIDESGMPKERFSAEFPKEGPSILRIQQVVRGDSAAYFCASSPITRPEAFFGQGTRLTVV.